The 12 T cell receptor beta chains in this list originate from one sample, sequenced in a study of human T cells and chemical hapten exposure. TCRdb redid the calling of the RACE reads with MiXCR, one entry per CDR3 protein. The sample lists approximately 85,000 distinct CDR3 sequences, roughly 10% occurring once. Time point denoted: patch test 2, 6 weeks after DPC sensitization. The treatment: therapeutic diphenylcyclopropenone sensitization with weekly scalp DPC. The starting material was whole blood, obtained in connection with sensitization to the hapten diphenylcyclopropenone (DPC). The receptors derive from a woman aged 25 to 45 with alopecia areata. Some clones in this sample may be carry-over from other donors' samples.

The chain links TRBV4-1 to TRBJ1-1; D ambiguous. Trimming took 3 bases from V and 5 from J, leaving 13 bases between them. The germline CDR1 and CDR2 sequences are MGHRA and YSYEKL. The CDR3 contains 14 residues. The CDR3 bases are TGCGCCAGCAGCCACAACTCCGGGCGGACTGAAGCTTTCTTT. This sequence encodes CASSHNSGRTEAFF.

For this clonotype: A much larger clone lies one base from this, so it may be a read error. The chain employs TRBV7-3 and TRBJ2-6; D gene uncertain. V was cut by 8 bases and J by 4 bases, with 15 bases left in between. CDR1 is SGHTA and CDR2 is FQGTGA in the germline V gene. The CDR3 loop spans 15 amino acids. Here the CDR3 reads CASGLVSTGANVLTF. CDR3 coding DNA: TGTGCCAGCGGTTTAGTATCAACCGGGGCCAACGTCCTGACTTTC.

This clonotype was seen at least ten times. J is TRBJ1-2 and V is TRBV18; D gene uncertain. Germline V gives CDR1 KGHSH, CDR2 LQKENI. The CDR3 totals 14 residues. V was cut by 2 bases and J by 3 bases, with 10 bases left in between. The CDR3 is CASSPASTDYGYTF. DNA for the CDR3: TGTGCCAGCTCACCAGCTAGTACGGACTATGGCTACACCTTC.

In this sample, this clonotype turned up many times. The chain joins TRBV19 to TRBJ2-1; the D gene is possibly TRBD1 (6 bases). Germline V gene sequence: CDR1 LNHDA, CDR2 SQIVND (reference sequence). Trimming stripped 4 bases from V and 4 bases from J, with 8 bases between. The CDR3 covers 13 residues. The DNA for the CDR3 is TGTGCCAGTAGTAACAGGGAGTACAATGAGCAGTTCTTC. Its protein is CASSNREYNEQFF.

This clonotype was observed at least ten times. The chain links TRBV28 to TRBJ1-5; 9 nucleotides agree with TRBD1. CDR3 size: 15 residues. Per the germline V gene, CDR1 is MDHEN and CDR2 is SYDVKM. J was trimmed by 4 bases and V by 4 bases; bases with no gene match: 5. CDR3 loop: CASSYGQGTNQPQHF. DNA for the CDR3: TGTGCCAGCAGTTATGGACAGGGGACAAATCAGCCCCAGCATTTT.

This clonotype was recorded at least ten times. The chain recombines TRBV19 with TRBJ2-5, with a possible D match to TRBD1 (6 bases). Germline-derived CDR1 and CDR2 are LNHDA and SQIVND (reference sequence). Trimming pared 5 bases from V and 2 bases from J, leaving 15 bases between. The length of the CDR3 is 15 residues. CDR3 nucleotide sequence: TGTGCCAGTAGTCCGTTACAGGGCGGGCAAGAGACCCAGTACTTC. Amino acid sequence: CASSPLQGGQETQYF.

This clonotype was counted at least ten times. DNA of the CDR3: TGCAGCGTTGAAAGCGGGGGTTACGAGCAGTACTTC. Amino acid sequence: CSVESGGYEQYF. This rearrangement joins TRBV29-1 to TRBJ2-7; 8 bases align to TRBD2. Germline CDR1 is SQVTM and CDR2 is ANQGSEA. Trimming cost V 2 bases and J 4 bases; bases outside gene matches: 1. CDR3 length: 12 amino acids.

In its sample, this clonotype was seen many times. The chain combines TRBV7-3 with TRBJ1-1; 7 positions match TRBD1. Germline CDR1 SGHTA, CDR2 FQGTGA. With 3 bases clipped from V and 3 bases from J, the junction kept 1 base outside the gene matches. The CDR3 sequence is 13 residues long. The CDR3 nucleotides are TGTGCCAGCAGCTTTACAGGGGACACTGAAGCTTTCTTT. This encodes CASSFTGDTEAFF.

The chain combines TRBV12-3 or TRBV12-4 with TRBJ2-2; D unresolved. Trimming left V 5 bases short and J 1 base short, with 8 bases between. The CDR3 is 14 residues long. CDR3 sequence reads: CASSIGRNTGELFF. The CDR3 bases are TGTGCCAGCAGTATCGGACGGAACACCGGGGAGCTGTTTTTT.

Turning to this clonotype: A much bigger clone sits one base away, suggesting this may be a read error. The V call is TRBV7-8, the J call TRBJ2-1, with D maybe TRBD2 (6 bases). The CDR3 runs 15 residues. Trimming pared 1 base from V and 6 bases from J, leaving 13 bases between. Germline V CDR1 and CDR2: SGHVS, FQNEAQ. For the CDR3, the DNA is TGTGCCAGCAGCTTAGGAGGGACTCTTTGCAATGAGCAGTTCTTC. This encodes CASSLGGTLCNEQFF. The complete variable domain, with remaining parts taken from reference TRBV7-8 and TRBJ2-1, reads GAGVSQSPRYKVAKRGQDVALRCDPISGHVSLFWYQQALGQGPEFLTYFQNEAQLDKSGLPSDRFFAERPEGSVSTLKIQRTQQEDSAVYLCASSLGGTLCNEQFFGPGTRLTVL.

This clonotype was seen many times. This sequence joins TRBV11-1 and TRBJ2-3; TRBD2 is a possible D gene (7 bases). V lost 3 bases and J 4 bases, leaving 11 bases between the germline ends. Germline loops: CDR1 SGHAT, CDR2 FQDESV (reference sequence). This CDR3 contains 14 residues. The CDR3 DNA reads as TGTGCCAGCAGCTTTGAGGGGGGGCCAGATACGCAGTATTTT. This translates into CASSFEGGPDTQYF.

V is TRBV30 and J is TRBJ2-1; D call uncertain. The CDR3 consists of 17 residues. V gave up 1 base and J gave up 0 bases, with 16 bases separating them. Germline assignment: CDR1 GTSNPN and CDR2 SVGIG (reference sequence). The CDR3 sequence is CAWSGGRLSRSYNEQFF. CDR3 nucleotide sequence: TGTGCCTGGAGTGGAGGAAGACTGTCTCGCTCCTACAATGAGCAGTTCTTC.